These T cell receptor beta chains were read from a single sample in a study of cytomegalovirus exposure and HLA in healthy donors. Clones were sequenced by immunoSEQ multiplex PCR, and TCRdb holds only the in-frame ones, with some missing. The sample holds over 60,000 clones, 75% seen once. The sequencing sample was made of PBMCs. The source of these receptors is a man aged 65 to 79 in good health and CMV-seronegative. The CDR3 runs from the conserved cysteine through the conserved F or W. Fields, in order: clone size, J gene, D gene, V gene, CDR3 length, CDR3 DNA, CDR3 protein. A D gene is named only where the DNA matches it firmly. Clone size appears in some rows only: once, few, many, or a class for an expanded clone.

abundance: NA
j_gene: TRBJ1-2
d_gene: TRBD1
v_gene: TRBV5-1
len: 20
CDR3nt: TGCGCCAGCAGCCCGGGACAGGGGGGCCTCCGGATGGGGCCCTACTATGGCTACACCTTC
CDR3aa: CASSPGQGGLRMGPYYGYTF

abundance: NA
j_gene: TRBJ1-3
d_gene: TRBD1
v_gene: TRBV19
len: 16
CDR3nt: TGTGCCAGTAGCGCGACAGGGGTCCGCTCTGGAAACACCATATATTTT
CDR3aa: CASSATGVRSGNTIYF

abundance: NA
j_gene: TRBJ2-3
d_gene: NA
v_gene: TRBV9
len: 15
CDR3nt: TGTGCCAGCAGCGAGGGGGGGCTGAAGATAGATACGCAGTATTTT
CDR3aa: CASSEGGLKIDTQYF

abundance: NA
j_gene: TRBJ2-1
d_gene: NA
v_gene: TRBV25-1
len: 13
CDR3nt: TGTGCCAGCGACGATCGGCGTCGGGATGAGCAGTTCTTC
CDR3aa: CASDDRRRDEQFF

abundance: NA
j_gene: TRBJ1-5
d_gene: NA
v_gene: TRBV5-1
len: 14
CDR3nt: TGCGCCAGCAGCTTGGACCCAGTTAATCAGCCCCAGCATTTT
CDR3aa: CASSLDPVNQPQHF

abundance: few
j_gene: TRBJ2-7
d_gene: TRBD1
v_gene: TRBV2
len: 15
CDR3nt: TGTGCCAGCAGTTACCTCGGGACAGGGGTAGGCGAGCAGTACTTC
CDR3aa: CASSYLGTGVGEQYF

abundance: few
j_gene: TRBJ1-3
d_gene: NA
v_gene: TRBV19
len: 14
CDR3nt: TGTGCCAGTAGTATCGAGGAGACTGGAAACACCATATATTTT
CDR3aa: CASSIEETGNTIYF

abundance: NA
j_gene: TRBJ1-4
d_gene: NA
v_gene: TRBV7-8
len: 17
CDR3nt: TGTGCCAGCAGCTCGAGGACACGTGCTGCAACTAATGAAAAACTGTTTTTT
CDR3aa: CASSSRTRAATNEKLFF

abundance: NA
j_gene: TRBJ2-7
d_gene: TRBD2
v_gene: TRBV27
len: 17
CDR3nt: TGTGCCAGCAGTTTACCAGATACGAGAGCGGGAGCCAACGAGCAGTACTTC
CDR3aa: CASSLPDTRAGANEQYF

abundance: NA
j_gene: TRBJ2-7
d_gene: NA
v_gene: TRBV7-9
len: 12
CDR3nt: TGTGCCAGCAGCTTGACCGGGGACGAGCAGTACTTC
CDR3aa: CASSLTGDEQYF

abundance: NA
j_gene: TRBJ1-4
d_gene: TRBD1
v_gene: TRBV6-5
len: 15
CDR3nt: TGTGCCAGCAGTCGAACCGGGACAGGGGATGAAAAACTGTTTTTT
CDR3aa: CASSRTGTGDEKLFF

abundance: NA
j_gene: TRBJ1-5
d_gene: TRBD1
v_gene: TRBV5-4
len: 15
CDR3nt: TGTGCCAGCAGCCGTGGACAGGATAGCAATCAGCCCCAGCATTTT
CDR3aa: CASSRGQDSNQPQHF

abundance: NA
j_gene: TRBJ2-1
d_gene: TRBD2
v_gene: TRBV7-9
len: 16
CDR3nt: TGTGCCAGCAGCTCCCGGACTAGCGGGTCTTACAATGAGCAGTTCTTC
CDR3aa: CASSSRTSGSYNEQFF

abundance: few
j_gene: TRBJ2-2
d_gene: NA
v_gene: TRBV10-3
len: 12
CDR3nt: TGTGCCATCAGTCCGGGTGCCGGGGAGCTGTTTTTT
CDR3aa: CAISPGAGELFF

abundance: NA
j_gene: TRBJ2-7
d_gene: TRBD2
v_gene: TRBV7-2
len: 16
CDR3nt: TGTGCCAGCAGCCCCCAGGGCGGGGGGCTCTCCTACGAGCAGTACTTC
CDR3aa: CASSPQGGGLSYEQYF

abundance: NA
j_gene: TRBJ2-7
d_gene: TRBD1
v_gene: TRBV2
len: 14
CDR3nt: TGTGCCAGCGGACAGGGGGTGTTTGTCTACGAGCAGTACTTC
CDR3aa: CASGQGVFVYEQYF

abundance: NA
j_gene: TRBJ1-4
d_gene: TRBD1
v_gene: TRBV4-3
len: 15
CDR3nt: TGCGCCAGCAGTCCTCGGACAGGGGGCTCTGAAAAACTGTTTTTT
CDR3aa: CASSPRTGGSEKLFF

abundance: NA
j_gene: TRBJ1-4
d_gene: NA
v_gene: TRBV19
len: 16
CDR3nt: TGTGCCAGTAGCCTTACAACAGACCCAACTAATGAAAAACTGTTTTTT
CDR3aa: CASSLTTDPTNEKLFF

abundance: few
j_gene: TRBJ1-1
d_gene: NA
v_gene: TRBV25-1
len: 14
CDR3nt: TGTGCCAGCGGCAAGGGGGGGTCGAACACTGAAGCTTTCTTT
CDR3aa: CASGKGGSNTEAFF

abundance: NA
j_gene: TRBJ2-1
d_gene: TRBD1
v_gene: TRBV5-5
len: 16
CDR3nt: TGTGCCAGCAGCTACACACAGGGGGTTAAAACCAATGAGCAGTTCTTC
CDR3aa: CASSYTQGVKTNEQFF

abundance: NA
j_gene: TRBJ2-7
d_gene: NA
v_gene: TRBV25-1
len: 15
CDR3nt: TGTGCCAGCAGTGAATACCCAGGATCGGGGTACGAGCAGTACTTC
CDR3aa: CASSEYPGSGYEQYF

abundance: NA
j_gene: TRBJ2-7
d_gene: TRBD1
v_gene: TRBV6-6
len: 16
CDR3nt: TGTGCCAGCAGTTACTCCTCGGGACAGGGATCCTACGAGCAGTACTTC
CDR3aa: CASSYSSGQGSYEQYF

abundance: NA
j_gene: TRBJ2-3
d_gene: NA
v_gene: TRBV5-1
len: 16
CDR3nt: TGCGCCAGCAGCTTGGCGGGAACGCTTAGCACAGATACGCAGTATTTT
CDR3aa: CASSLAGTLSTDTQYF

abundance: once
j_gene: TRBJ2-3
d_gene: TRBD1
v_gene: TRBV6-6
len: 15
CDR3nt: TGTGCCAGCAGTTATCAGGGGGCCGACACAGATACGCAGTATTTT
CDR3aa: CASSYQGADTDTQYF

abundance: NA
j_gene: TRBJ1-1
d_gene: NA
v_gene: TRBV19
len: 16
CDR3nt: TGTGCCAGTAGTATGCAGGGGCGCGGGAGCCAAACTGAAGCTTTCTTT
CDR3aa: CASSMQGRGSQTEAFF

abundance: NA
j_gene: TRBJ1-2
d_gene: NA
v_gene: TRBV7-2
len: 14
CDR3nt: TGTGCCAGCAGCCCCTCGACAGATCACTATGGCTACACCTTC
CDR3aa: CASSPSTDHYGYTF

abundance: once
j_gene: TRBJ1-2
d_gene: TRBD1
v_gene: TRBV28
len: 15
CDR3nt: TGTGCCAGCAGTTCGGGACAGGGCGTTCTCTATGGCTACACCTTC
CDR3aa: CASSSGQGVLYGYTF

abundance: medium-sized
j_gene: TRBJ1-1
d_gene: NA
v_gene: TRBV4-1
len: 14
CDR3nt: TGCGCCAGCAGCCAAGATAGCGCGGAGGGTGAAGCTTTCTTT
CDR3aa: CASSQDSAEGEAFF

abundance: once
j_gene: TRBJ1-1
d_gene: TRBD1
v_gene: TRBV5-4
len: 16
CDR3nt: TGTGCCAGCAGCTCAGGGGGCAGCGAGATGAACACTGAAGCTTTCTTT
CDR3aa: CASSSGGSEMNTEAFF

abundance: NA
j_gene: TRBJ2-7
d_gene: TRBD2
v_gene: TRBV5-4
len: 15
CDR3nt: TGTGCCAGCAGCTTAGGGACTAGCGGGAGGTACGAGCAGTACTTC
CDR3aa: CASSLGTSGRYEQYF

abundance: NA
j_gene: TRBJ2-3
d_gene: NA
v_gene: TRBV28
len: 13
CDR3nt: TGTGCCAGCAAAGGGAGAAGCACAGATACGCAGTATTTT
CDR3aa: CASKGRSTDTQYF

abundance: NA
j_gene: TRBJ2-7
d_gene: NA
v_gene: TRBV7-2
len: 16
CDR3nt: TGTGCCAGCAGCTTAGGACCTTCTAGCGTAGCCTACGAGCAGTACTTC
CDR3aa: CASSLGPSSVAYEQYF

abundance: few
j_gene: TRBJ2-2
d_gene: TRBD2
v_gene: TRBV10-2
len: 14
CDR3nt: TGCGCCAGCACGCTAGCGGGGAACACCGGGGAGCTGTTTTTT
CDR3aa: CASTLAGNTGELFF

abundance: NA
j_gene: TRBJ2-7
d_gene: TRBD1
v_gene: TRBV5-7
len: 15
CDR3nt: TGTGCCAGCAGCTTGGGGGACAGGTTCTCCTACGAGCAGTACTTC
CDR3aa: CASSLGDRFSYEQYF

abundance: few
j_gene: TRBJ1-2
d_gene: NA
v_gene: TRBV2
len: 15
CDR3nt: TGTGCCAGCAGAGGGGAGGGGGTAGGGAATGGTGGCTACACCTTC
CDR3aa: CASRGEGVGNGGYTF

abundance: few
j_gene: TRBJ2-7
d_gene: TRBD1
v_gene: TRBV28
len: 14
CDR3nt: TGTGCCAGCAGTGAGGGGACAGGGGGCGGCGAGCAGTACTTC
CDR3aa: CASSEGTGGGEQYF

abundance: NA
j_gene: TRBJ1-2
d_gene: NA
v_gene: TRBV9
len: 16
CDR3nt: TGTGCCAGCAGCCCCCAAATGATGGTAGCTAACTATGGCTACACCTTC
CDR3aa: CASSPQMMVANYGYTF

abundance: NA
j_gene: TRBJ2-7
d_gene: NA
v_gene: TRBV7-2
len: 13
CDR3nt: TGTGCCAGCAGCACATCCTCCTCAACACAGCAGTACTTC
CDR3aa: CASSTSSSTQQYF

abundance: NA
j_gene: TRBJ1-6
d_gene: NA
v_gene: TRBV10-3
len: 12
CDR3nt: TGTGCCATCAGTGACCCCGATTCACCCCTCCACTTT
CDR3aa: CAISDPDSPLHF

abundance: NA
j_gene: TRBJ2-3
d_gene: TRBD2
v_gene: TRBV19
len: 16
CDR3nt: TGTGCCAGTAGTATAGGGATAGCGGGGCGCACAGATACGCAGTATTTT
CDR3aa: CASSIGIAGRTDTQYF

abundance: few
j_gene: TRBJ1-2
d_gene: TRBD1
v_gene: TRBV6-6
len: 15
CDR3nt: TGTGCCAGCAGTTACGGGGACAGGGGTAACTATGGCTACACCTTC
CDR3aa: CASSYGDRGNYGYTF

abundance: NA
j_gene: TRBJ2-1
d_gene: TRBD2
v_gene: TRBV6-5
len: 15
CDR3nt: TGTGCCAGCAGTTCGCCGGGACTAGCGGGATTTGAGCAGTTCTTC
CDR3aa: CASSSPGLAGFEQFF

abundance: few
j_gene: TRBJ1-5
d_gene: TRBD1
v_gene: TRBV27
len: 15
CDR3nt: TGTGCCAGCAGAACCACGACAGGGCTCGGTCAGCCCCAGCATTTT
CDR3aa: CASRTTTGLGQPQHF

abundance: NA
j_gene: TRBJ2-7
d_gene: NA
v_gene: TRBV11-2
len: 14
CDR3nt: TGTGCCAGCAGCCCCCCGAGGAGGCCCTACGAGCAGTACTTC
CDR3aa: CASSPPRRPYEQYF

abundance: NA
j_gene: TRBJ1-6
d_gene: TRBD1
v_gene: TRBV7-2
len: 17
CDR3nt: TGTGCCAGCAGGAAAATGACAGGGGATGCAAGGAATTCACCCCTCCACTTT
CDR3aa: CASRKMTGDARNSPLHF

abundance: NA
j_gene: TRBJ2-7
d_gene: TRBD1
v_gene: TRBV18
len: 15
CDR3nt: TGTGCCAGCTCACCACAAGAGACAGGGGTGATCGAGCAGTACTTC
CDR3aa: CASSPQETGVIEQYF

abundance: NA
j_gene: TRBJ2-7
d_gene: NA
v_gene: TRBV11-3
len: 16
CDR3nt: TGTGCCAGCAGCTTAGCTGGTGGCAGCGGACCAAAAGAGCAGTACTTC
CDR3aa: CASSLAGGSGPKEQYF

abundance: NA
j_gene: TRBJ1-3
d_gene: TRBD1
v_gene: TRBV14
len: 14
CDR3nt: TGTGCCAGCAGCCGACAGGGCTCTGGAAACACCATATATTTT
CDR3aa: CASSRQGSGNTIYF

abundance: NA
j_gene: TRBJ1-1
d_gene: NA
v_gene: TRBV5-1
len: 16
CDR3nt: TGCGCCAGCAGCCAATGGGGGGTAACGGGGAACACTGAAGCTTTCTTT
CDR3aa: CASSQWGVTGNTEAFF

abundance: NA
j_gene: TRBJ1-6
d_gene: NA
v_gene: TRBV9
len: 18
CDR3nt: TGTGCCAGCAGCGCCGGGGGGGGCAGGGGCGGCGGTCGTTCACCCCTCCACTTT
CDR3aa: CASSAGGGRGGGRSPLHF

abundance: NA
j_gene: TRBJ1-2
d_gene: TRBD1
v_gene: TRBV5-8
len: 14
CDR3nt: TGTGCCAGCAGCTTAGGGACAGGGCTCTATGGCTACACCTTC
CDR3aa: CASSLGTGLYGYTF

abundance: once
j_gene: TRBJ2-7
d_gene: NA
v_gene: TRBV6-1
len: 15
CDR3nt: TGTGCCAGCAGTGTTGGGACTCGATCGAGCTACGAGCAGTACTTC
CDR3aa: CASSVGTRSSYEQYF